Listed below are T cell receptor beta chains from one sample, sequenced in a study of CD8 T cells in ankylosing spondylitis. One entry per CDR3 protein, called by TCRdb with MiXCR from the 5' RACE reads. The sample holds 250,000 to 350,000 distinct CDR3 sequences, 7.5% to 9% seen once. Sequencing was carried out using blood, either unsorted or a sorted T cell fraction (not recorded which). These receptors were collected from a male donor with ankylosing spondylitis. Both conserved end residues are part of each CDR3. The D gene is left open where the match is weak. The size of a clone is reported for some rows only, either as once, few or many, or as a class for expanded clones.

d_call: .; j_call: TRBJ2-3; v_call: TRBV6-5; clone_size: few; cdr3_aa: CASSYLRPRSTDTQYF
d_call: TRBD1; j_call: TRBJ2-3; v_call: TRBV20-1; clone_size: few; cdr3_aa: CSARTGAGTDTQYF
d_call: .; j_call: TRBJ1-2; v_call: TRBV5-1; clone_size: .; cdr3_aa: CASSFTGGDYGYTF
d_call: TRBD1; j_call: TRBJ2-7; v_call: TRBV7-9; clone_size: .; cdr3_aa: CASSLMLGQGFVYEQYF
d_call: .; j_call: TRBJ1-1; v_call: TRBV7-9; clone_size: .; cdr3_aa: CASSSGRKNTEAFF
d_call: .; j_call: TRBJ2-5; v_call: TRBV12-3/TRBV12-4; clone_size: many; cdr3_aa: CASSPSSNQETQYF
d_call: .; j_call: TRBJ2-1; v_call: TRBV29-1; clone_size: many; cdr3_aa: CSVDTIALRRSYNEQFF
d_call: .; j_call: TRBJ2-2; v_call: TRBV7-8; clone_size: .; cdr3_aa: CAITDRSNTGELFF
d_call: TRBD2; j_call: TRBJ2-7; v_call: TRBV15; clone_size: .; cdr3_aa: CATSRGTSQYYEQYF
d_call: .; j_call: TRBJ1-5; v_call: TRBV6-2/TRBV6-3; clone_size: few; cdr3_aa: CASTDAGINQPQHF
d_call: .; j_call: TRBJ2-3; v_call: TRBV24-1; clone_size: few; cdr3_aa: CATSAEGLTDTQYF
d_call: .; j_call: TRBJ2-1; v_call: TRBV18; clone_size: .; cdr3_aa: CASSSNLLNRYNEQFF
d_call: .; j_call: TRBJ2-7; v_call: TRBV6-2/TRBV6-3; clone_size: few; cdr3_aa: CASRRVESDSPSSYEQYF
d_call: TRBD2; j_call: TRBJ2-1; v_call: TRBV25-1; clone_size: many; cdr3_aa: CASRTSGDYNEQFF
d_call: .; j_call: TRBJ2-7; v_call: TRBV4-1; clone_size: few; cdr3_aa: CASSQDGQGIDEQYF
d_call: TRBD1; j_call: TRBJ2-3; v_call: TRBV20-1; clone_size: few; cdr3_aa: CSAGKTGGEVDTQYF
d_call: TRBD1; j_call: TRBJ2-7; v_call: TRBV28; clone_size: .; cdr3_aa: CASSFASRGLGEQYF
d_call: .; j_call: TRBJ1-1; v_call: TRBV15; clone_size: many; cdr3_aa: CATSRDRPSGAFF
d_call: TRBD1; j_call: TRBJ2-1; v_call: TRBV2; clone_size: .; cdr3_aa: CASSGPGTGGFNEQFF
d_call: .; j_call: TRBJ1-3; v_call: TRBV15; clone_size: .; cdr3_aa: CATSYILGNTIYF
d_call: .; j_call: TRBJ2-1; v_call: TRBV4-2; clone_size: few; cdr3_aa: CASSQGQAGNEQFF
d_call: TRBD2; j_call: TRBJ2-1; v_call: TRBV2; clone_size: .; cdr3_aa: CASSPGLGDNEQFF
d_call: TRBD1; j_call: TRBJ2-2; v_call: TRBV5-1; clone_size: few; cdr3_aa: CASSDRQGASLWELFF
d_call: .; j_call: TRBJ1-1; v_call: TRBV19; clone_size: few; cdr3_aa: CASSTYSLQTVMNTEAFF
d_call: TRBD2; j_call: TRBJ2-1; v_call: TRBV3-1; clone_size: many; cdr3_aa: CASSPFGLAGDYNEQFF
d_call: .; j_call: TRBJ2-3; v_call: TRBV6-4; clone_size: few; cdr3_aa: CASSTGHETDTQYF
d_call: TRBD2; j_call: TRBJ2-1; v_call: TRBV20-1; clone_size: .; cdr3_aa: CSASDGLAAYNEQFF
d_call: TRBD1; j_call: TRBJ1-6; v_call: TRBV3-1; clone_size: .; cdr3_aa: CASSQPGGNSPLHF
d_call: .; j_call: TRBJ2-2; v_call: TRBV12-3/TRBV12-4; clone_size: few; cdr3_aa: CASSFSQGNGELFF
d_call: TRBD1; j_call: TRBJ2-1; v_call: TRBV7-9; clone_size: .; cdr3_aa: CASSSGRDSSYNEQFF
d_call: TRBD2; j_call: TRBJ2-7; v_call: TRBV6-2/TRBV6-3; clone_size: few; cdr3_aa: CASRMGLAGYYEQYF
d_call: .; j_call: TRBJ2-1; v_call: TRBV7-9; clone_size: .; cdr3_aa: CASSLGAPYDGEQFF
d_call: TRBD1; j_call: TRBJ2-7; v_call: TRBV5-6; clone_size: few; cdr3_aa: CASSPGTGTYAEQYF
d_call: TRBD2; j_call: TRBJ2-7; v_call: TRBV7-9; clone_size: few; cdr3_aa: CASSFWTSGSGEQYF
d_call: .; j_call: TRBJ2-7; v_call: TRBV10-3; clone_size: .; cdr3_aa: CAIRGGPGLDEQYF
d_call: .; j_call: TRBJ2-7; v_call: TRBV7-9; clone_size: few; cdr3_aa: CASSSGQSSSYEQYF
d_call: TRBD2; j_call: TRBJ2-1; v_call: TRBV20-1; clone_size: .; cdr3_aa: CSASLFRSGRANNEQFF
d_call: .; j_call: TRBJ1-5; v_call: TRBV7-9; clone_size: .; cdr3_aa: CASGGSNQPQHF
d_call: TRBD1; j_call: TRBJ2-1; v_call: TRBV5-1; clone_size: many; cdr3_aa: CASSLSLGTVDEQFF
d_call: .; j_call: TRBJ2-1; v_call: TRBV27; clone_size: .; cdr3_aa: CASREGAITAYNEQFF
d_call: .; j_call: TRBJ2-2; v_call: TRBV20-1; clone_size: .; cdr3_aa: CSARLFNSRNTGELFF
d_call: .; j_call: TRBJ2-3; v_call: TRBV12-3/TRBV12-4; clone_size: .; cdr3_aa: CASSFRPRGSTDTQYF
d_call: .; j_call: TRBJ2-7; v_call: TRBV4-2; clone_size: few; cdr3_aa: CASSQVGASSYAQYF